The next 21 T cell receptor beta chains were all read from a single sample in a study of T cell responses to AZD1222 COVID-19 vaccine. Here immunoSEQ multiplex PCR was the method, and the copy in TCRdb shows in-frame clones only, minus some. The sample carries roughly 160,000 clones, roughly 93% recorded once. The specimen comprised peripheral blood, sampled on day 0 of AZD1222 vaccination. The receptors here all came from an adult in good health.

The chain is built from TRBV6-2 or TRBV6-3 and TRBJ2-7; D is ambiguous. Trimming pared 4 bases from V and 3 bases from J, leaving 4 bases between. The CDR3 runs 11 residues. Germline values: CDR1 MNHEY, CDR2 SVGEGT. The DNA of the CDR3 is TGTGCCAGCAGTTTCCTCTACGAGCAGTACTTC. This encodes CASSFLYEQYF.

The gene calls are TRBV11-2 and TRBJ2-7; D may correspond to TRBD1 or TRBD2 (5 bases each). Trimming removed 4 bases from V and 2 bases from J, with 9 bases in between. In germline, CDR1 is SGHAT, CDR2 FQNNGV. This CDR3 has 13 residues. CDR3 nucleotides: TGTGCCAGCAGCTCGGGACGGACCTACGAGCAGTACTTC. Its protein product is CASSSGRTYEQYF.

V gene TRBV28 combines with J gene TRBJ1-3; 7 bases align to TRBD1. The length of the CDR3 is 15 residues. The J segment lost 0 bases and the V segment lost 2 bases, leaving 1 base of the junction unmatched. The germline gives CDR1 MDHEN, CDR2 SYDVKM. CDR3 residues: CASSLGTASGNTIYF. Here the CDR3 DNA reads TGTGCCAGCAGTTTAGGGACAGCCTCTGGAAACACCATATATTTT.

This rearrangement joins TRBV6-6 to TRBJ2-1; 9 positions match TRBD2. From germline, CDR1 is MNHNY and CDR2 SVGAGI (reference sequence). V lost 2 bases to trimming and J lost 10 bases; unmatched junction nucleotides: 6. The CDR3 is made up of 14 amino acids. The CDR3 loop reads CASSYVSSGNEQFF. In DNA form, the CDR3 reads TGTGCCAGCAGTTACGTGTCTAGCGGGAACGAGCAGTTCTTC.

This clone was counted only a few times. This chain connects TRBV6-5 to TRBJ1-1, with D unresolved. Germline V gene sequence: CDR1 MNHEY, CDR2 SVGAGI. This CDR3 is built from 12 residues. V was trimmed by 7 bases and J by 2 bases, leaving 8 bases between them. The CDR3 region has the DNA TGTGCCAGCAACAGACCTAACACTGAAGCTTTCTTT. As protein: CASNRPNTEAFF.

The gene calls are TRBV12-5 and TRBJ1-2; tentative D call: TRBD1 (5 bases). Germline CDR1 LGHNT, CDR2 FRNRAP. The CDR3 is made up of 16 amino acids. The V and J ends lost 7 bases and 1 base respectively, with 19 bases between them. CDR3 loop: CASAFLGEGLNYGYTF. The CDR3 nucleotides are TGTGCTAGTGCCTTTCTTGGGGAGGGGCTTAACTATGGCTACACCTTC.

V gene TRBV28 combines with J gene TRBJ1-2; D unresolved. CDR1 is MDHEN and CDR2 is SYDVKM in the germline V gene. V was shortened by 3 bases and J by 5 bases, with 10 bases between the two germline ends. The CDR3 totals 13 residues. The CDR3, as DNA: TGTGCCAGCAGTTTCTCCCAGGATTATGGCTACACCTTC. Amino acids: CASSFSQDYGYTF.

This chain links TRBV29-1 with TRBJ2-2; 12 positions match TRBD2. CDR1 SQVTM and CDR2 ANQGSEA come from the germline V gene. This CDR3 is built from 14 residues. With V trimmed by 6 bases and J by 3 bases, 2 bases remained unmatched. The CDR3 nucleotides read TGCAGCGTGGGGACTAGCGGGTACACCGGGGAGCTGTTTTTT. Protein sequence: CSVGTSGYTGELFF.

This clone showed up just once. The genes are TRBV3-1 (or the pseudogene TRBV3-2) and TRBJ2-7; D may be TRBD1 (6 bases). From germline, CDR1 is LGHDT and CDR2 YNNKEL (reference sequence). The CDR3 runs 15 residues. Trimming took off 3 bases at V and 0 bases at J, with 12 bases between the two ends. For the CDR3, the DNA is TGTGCCAGCAGCCAGACAGGAACCACCTCCTACGAGCAGTACTTC. Its translation is CASSQTGTTSYEQYF.

This chain joins TRBV6-5 and TRBJ2-3, with 7 positions matching TRBD1. CDR1 and CDR2 (germline): MNHEY, SVGAGI. This CDR3 is built from 15 residues. V lost 2 bases and J lost 0; bases outside the gene matches: 2. The DNA for the CDR3 is TGTGCCAGCAGTTACGGACAGGCTAGCACAGATACGCAGTATTTT. This sequence encodes CASSYGQASTDTQYF.

The chain employs TRBV5-1 and TRBJ1-1; 7 nucleotides line up with TRBD1. V was clipped by 4 bases and J by 6 bases; unmatched bases: 6. The CDR3 has 13 amino acids. The germline V gene encodes CDR1 SGHRS and CDR2 YFSETQ. The CDR3 sequence: CASSLPDRAEAFF. In DNA, the CDR3 is TGCGCCAGCAGCCTCCCCGACAGGGCTGAAGCTTTCTTT.

This clone turned up a few times. The chain recombines TRBV29-1 with TRBJ1-5, with D hard to call. This CDR3 is built from 13 residues. Trimming took off 4 bases at V and 7 bases at J, with 14 bases between the two ends. Germline CDR1 is SQVTM and CDR2 is ANQGSEA. CDR3 in amino acids: CSVVGQDDQPQHF. The CDR3 DNA sequence: TGCAGCGTTGTTGGTCAGGACGACCAGCCCCAGCATTTT.

CDR3 nucleotide sequence: TGTGCCATCAGTGAGTCTCGGGGATTTGAAGCAGATACGCAGTATTTT. Residues: CAISESRGFEADTQYF. The chain carries TRBV10-3 and TRBJ2-3; tentative D call: TRBD2 (5 bases). The CDR3 consists of 16 residues. V was cut by 0 bases and J by 4 bases, with 14 bases left in between. The germline gives CDR1 ENHRY, CDR2 SYGVKD.

V is TRBV30 and J is TRBJ1-1; no clear D gene. The V gene's germline CDR1 is GTSNPN and CDR2 SVGIG (reference sequence). Trimming cost V 1 base and J 3 bases, with 9 bases left between them. The CDR3 length is 13 residues. The DNA for the CDR3 is TGTGCCTGGAGTGCTAATAGAGACACTGAAGCTTTCTTT. It translates to CAWSANRDTEAFF.

The table lists this clone with a count of one. The chain recombines TRBV5-4 with TRBJ2-1, with TRBD2 as a possible D gene (5 bases). Trimming took 3 bases from V and 0 from J, leaving 10 bases between them. Germline V lookup: CDR1 SGHNT, CDR2 YYREEE (reference sequence). The CDR3 covers 15 residues. CDR3 in amino acids: CASSSDWSSYNEQFF. Written as DNA, the CDR3 is TGTGCCAGCAGCTCGGACTGGAGCTCCTACAATGAGCAGTTCTTC. Full variable domain (rest looked up from reference TRBV5-4 and TRBJ2-1): ETGVTQSPTHLIKTRGQQVTLRCSSQSGHNTVSWYQQALGQGPQFIFQYYREEENGRGNFPPRFSGLQFPNYSSELNVNALELDDSALYLCASSSDWSSYNEQFFGPGTRLTVL.

J is TRBJ1-1 and V is TRBV5-8; D is possibly TRBD1 (5 bases). V was clipped by 1 base and J by 0 bases, with 10 bases between them. CDR1 is SGHTS, CDR2 YDEGEE, per germline. This CDR3 has 15 amino acids. CDR3 protein: CASSLWGNVNTEAFF. DNA for the CDR3: TGTGCCAGCAGCTTGTGGGGGAATGTGAACACTGAAGCTTTCTTT.

V gene TRBV5-1 combines with J gene TRBJ1-1; no reliable D call. Looked up from germline, CDR1 is SGHRS and CDR2 is YFSETQ. CDR3 length equals 15 residues. Trimming took 0 bases from V and 2 from J, leaving 11 bases between them. The CDR3 nucleotides are TGCGCCAGCAGCTTGGCCGTCAGGACCAACACTGAAGCTTTCTTT. Protein: CASSLAVRTNTEAFF.

The J gene is TRBJ2-7, the V gene TRBV6-2 or TRBV6-3; tentatively, D is TRBD1 (7 bases). Trimming took 3 bases from V and 4 from J, leaving 22 bases between them. Germline V gene data show CDR1 as MNHEY and CDR2 as SVGEGT. CDR3 length: 17 residues. Written as DNA, the CDR3 is TGTGCCAGCAGTTATCGTCAGGGGGGCGATCATGGTTACGAGCAGTACTTC. Translating it yields CASSYRQGGDHGYEQYF.

V and J are TRBV6-1 and TRBJ1-2; no definite D call. V dropped 3 bases and J dropped 4 bases, with 15 bases sitting between them. Germline CDR1 and CDR2: MNHNS and SASEGT. This CDR3 is 15 amino acids long. CDR3 loop: CASSDPSDGTYGYTF. In nucleotides, the CDR3 is TGTGCCAGCAGTGACCCCTCGGACGGAACCTATGGCTACACCTTC.

V gene TRBV6-4 combines with J gene TRBJ2-1; D might be TRBD2 (7 bases). V was pared by 2 bases and J by 7 bases, with 15 bases between. The CDR3 has 15 residues. Germline V CDR1 and CDR2: MRHNA, SNTAGT. Here the CDR3 DNA reads TGTGCCAGCAGTGACCGGGGGGCGGGGTATAATGAGCAGTTCTTC. Encoded protein: CASSDRGAGYNEQFF.

The chain has TRBV6-2 or TRBV6-3 and TRBJ1-5, with D possibly being TRBD1 (6 bases). Germline CDR1 is MNHEY and CDR2 is SVGEGT. The CDR3 contains 17 residues. V lost 5 bases, J lost 11 bases, and 28 bases lay in between. In DNA form, the CDR3 reads TGTGCCAGCAGTAGAGGACAGATCCTGTTCTCTGAGCAGACCCAGCATTTT. Translation gives CASSRGQILFSEQTQHF.